A selection of T cell receptor beta chains follows, all from one sample in a study of spatial heterogeneity in lung cancer. MiXCR, applied by TCRdb to the 5' RACE reads, yields one record per CDR3 protein. The data show about 25,000 distinct CDR3 sequences, roughly 7.2% seen once. The starting material was PBMCs, obtained at surgery. Source of these receptors: a male donor with early-stage non-small cell lung cancer. Both conserved end residues are part of each CDR3. A D gene is named only where the DNA matches it firmly. For some rows the clone size is stated as once, few or many, or as a class when expanded; others skip it.

D gene	clone size	V gene	J gene	CDR3 protein	CDR3 DNA
.	many	TRBV18	TRBJ2-7	CASSPQPSCEQYF	TGTGCCAGCTCACCTCAACCCTCCTGCGAGCAGTACTTC
TRBD2	medium-sized	TRBV20-1	TRBJ2-1	CSAVPGTSGYNEQFF	TGCAGTGCCGTTCCCGGGACTAGCGGCTACAATGAGCAGTTCTTC
.	few	TRBV11-2	TRBJ2-2	CASSLEVVGELFF	TGTGCCAGCAGCTTAGAGGTGGTCGGGGAGCTGTTTTTT
.	few	TRBV20-1	TRBJ2-3	CSARDSQRNTDTQYF	TGCAGTGCTAGAGATTCCCAGAGAAACACAGATACGCAGTATTTT
.	.	TRBV6-5	TRBJ2-2	CASSLATNTGELFF	TGTGCCAGCAGTTTGGCGACGAACACCGGGGAGCTGTTTTTT
.	many	TRBV5-1	TRBJ1-5	CASSLDGYNQPQHF	TGCGCCAGCAGCTTGGACGGGTACAATCAGCCCCAGCATTTT
.	.	TRBV20-1	TRBJ2-5	CSASWGETQYF	TGCAGTGCTAGCTGGGGAGAGACCCAGTACTTC
.	.	TRBV20-1	TRBJ2-4	CSAKGGKLENIQYF	TGCAGTGCTAAGGGCGGGAAACTGGAAAACATTCAGTACTTC
.	.	TRBV6-1	TRBJ2-1	CASSWRREPTSEAFF	TGTGCCAGCAGTTGGAGAAGAGAGCCAACCTCCGAGGCGTTCTTC
.	many	TRBV20-1	TRBJ2-5	CSALLGPKETQYF	TGCAGTGCCCTTCTAGGACCGAAAGAGACCCAGTACTTC
.	many	TRBV28	TRBJ1-3	CASSLERGATGNTIYF	TGTGCCAGCAGTTTAGAGAGAGGGGCGACGGGAAACACCATATATTTT
.	.	TRBV2	TRBJ1-2	CASSLNSGRSYGYTF	TGTGCCAGCAGCCTAAACTCGGGGCGCAGCTATGGCTACACCTTC
TRBD2	.	TRBV30	TRBJ2-5	CAWTSGRQETQYF	TGTGCCTGGACTAGCGGGAGACAAGAGACCCAGTACTTC
.	many	TRBV20-1	TRBJ1-1	CSATDPGGAAEAFF	TGCAGTGCTACAGACCCCGGGGGGGCGGCTGAAGCTTTCTTT
TRBD2	many	TRBV4-2	TRBJ2-7	CASRTQGGLSSYEQYF	TGTGCCAGCAGGACCCAGGGAGGGTTGAGCTCCTACGAGCAGTACTTC
TRBD1	few	TRBV20-1	TRBJ1-6	CSAYTGAYSPLHF	TGCAGTGCTTATACAGGGGCTTATTCACCCCTCCACTTT
.	.	TRBV7-2	TRBJ2-3	CASSPSEVPLATDTQYF	TGTGCCAGCAGCCCTTCCGAGGTCCCCTTAGCCACAGATACGCAGTATTTT
.	.	TRBV3-1	TRBJ2-3	CASSQKRPASRDTQYF	TGTGCCAGCAGCCAAAAGAGACCAGCGAGTCGCGATACGCAGTATTTT
TRBD2	many	TRBV24-1	TRBJ2-3	CATRALAGDADTQYF	TGTGCCACCAGGGCGCTAGCGGGAGATGCAGATACGCAGTATTTT
.	.	TRBV7-9	TRBJ2-4	CASSPTDKVKNIQYF	TGTGCCAGCAGCCCCACTGACAAGGTCAAAAACATTCAGTACTTC
.	few	TRBV7-9	TRBJ2-1	CASSFGRTGAGEQFF	TGTGCCAGCAGCTTCGGGCGTACGGGAGCAGGGGAGCAGTTCTTC
.	many	TRBV29-1	TRBJ2-3	CSVQLTDTQYF	TGCAGCGTTCAATTGACAGATACGCAGTATTTT
TRBD2	medium-sized	TRBV6-4	TRBJ2-2	CASSDGAGENTGELFF	TGTGCCAGCAGTGACGGCGCGGGGGAGAACACCGGGGAGCTGTTTTTT
.	medium-sized	TRBV9	TRBJ1-1	CASSPEVVGTEAFF	TGTGCCAGCAGCCCAGAAGTCGTAGGCACTGAAGCTTTCTTT
.	.	TRBV3-1	TRBJ2-2	CASSQGLTGELFF	TGTGCCAGCAGCCAGGGCCTCACCGGGGAGCTGTTTTTT
.	few	TRBV5-1	TRBJ1-2	CASSLSARNYGYTF	TGCGCCAGCAGCTTGAGTGCACGTAACTATGGCTACACCTTC
.	many	TRBV28	TRBJ1-2	CASSLSEDYGYTF	TGTGCCAGCAGTTTATCGGAAGACTATGGCTACACCTTC
.	.	TRBV28	TRBJ2-4	CASSLLGAKNIQYF	TGTGCCAGCAGTCTCCTAGGGGCCAAAAACATTCAGTACTTC
.	many	TRBV6-6	TRBJ1-1	CASSFDNLNTEAFF	TGTGCCAGCAGTTTTGACAACCTGAACACTGAAGCTTTCTTT
TRBD2	.	TRBV7-9	TRBJ2-7	CASSPPTSGISYEQYF	TGTGCCAGCAGCCCCCCCACTAGCGGTATTTCCTACGAGCAGTACTTC
.	many	TRBV5-1	TRBJ1-5	CASSLAGMWQPQHF	TGCGCCAGCAGCTTGGCGGGGATGTGGCAGCCCCAGCATTTT
TRBD1	many	TRBV5-1	TRBJ1-5	CASSRTGTEDQPQHF	TGCGCCAGCAGCCGGACAGGGACTGAGGATCAGCCCCAGCATTTT
.	many	TRBV18	TRBJ2-1	CASSPRDSSKGNEQFF	TGTGCCAGCTCACCCCGGGACTCTAGTAAGGGCAATGAGCAGTTCTTC
TRBD1	few	TRBV14	TRBJ1-2	CASSPVTGAYGYTF	TGTGCCAGCAGCCCCGTAACAGGGGCCTATGGCTACACCTTC
TRBD2	.	TRBV27	TRBJ2-7	CASRGPGTSGLSSYEQYF	TGTGCCAGCAGGGGTCCCGGGACTAGCGGTTTAAGCTCCTACGAGCAGTACTTC
.	few	TRBV12-3/TRBV12-4	TRBJ1-4	CASSLADRNEKLFF	TGTGCCAGCAGTTTGGCAGACCGAAATGAAAAACTGTTTTTT
TRBD1	many	TRBV20-1	TRBJ2-1	CSAWDSYNEQFF	TGCAGTGCATGGGACAGTTACAATGAGCAGTTCTTC
.	many	TRBV7-9	TRBJ1-5	CASSPNPRDGDGGNQPQHF	TGTGCCAGCAGCCCAAACCCCCGGGACGGGGACGGCGGCAATCAGCCCCAGCATTTT
.	.	TRBV29-1	TRBJ1-2	CSVETGDRYGYTF	TGCAGCGTCGAAACGGGGGATCGCTATGGCTACACCTTC
.	many	TRBV7-9	TRBJ2-2	CASRDGTGELFF	TGTGCCAGCAGAGACGGCACCGGGGAGCTGTTTTTT
.	many	TRBV11-2	TRBJ1-5	CASSLEGDNQPQHF	TGTGCCAGCAGCTTAGAAGGGGACAATCAGCCCCAGCATTTT
.	few	TRBV20-1	TRBJ2-1	CSAESVSHNEQFF	TGCAGTGCTGAGAGCGTTTCCCACAATGAGCAGTTCTTC
TRBD1	few	TRBV12-3/TRBV12-4	TRBJ1-1	CASTLGTANTEAFF	TGTGCCAGCACCCTTGGGACAGCGAACACTGAAGCTTTCTTT
.	.	TRBV10-3	TRBJ1-3	CAIRKESTGNTIYF	TGTGCCATCAGGAAGGAGTCAACTGGAAACACCATATATTTT
TRBD1	.	TRBV20-1	TRBJ2-7	CSAGRTGEQYF	TGCAGTGCAGGCAGGACAGGGGAGCAGTACTTC
.	few	TRBV14	TRBJ1-4	CASSQLRNEKLFF	TGTGCCAGCAGCCAATTGAGGAATGAAAAACTGTTTTTT